This is a list of T cell receptor beta chains from one sample in a study of T-cell reconstitution after alpha-beta-depleted transplantation in children. From the PCR reads, TCRdb called clonotypes with MiXCR, one entry per CDR3 protein. The sample includes roughly 300,000 distinct CDR3 sequences, around 10% of them seen just once. The specimen comprised peripheral blood, sampled 180 days after TCRalphabeta/CD19-depleted stem cell transplant. Receptors originate from a male patient under 10 years old who had a stem cell transplant for chronic granulomatous disease, so the T cells may come from the graft donor. CDR3s include the opening cysteine and the closing phenylalanine or tryptophan. Each record gives: J gene, V gene, clone size, D gene, CDR3 protein, CDR3 DNA. D genes are given only for firm matches. Clone size is shown for a subset of rows, as once, few, many or a class of expanded clone.

J: TRBJ2-1
V: TRBV5-4
size: few
D: TRBD1
CDR3: CASSSGQGARGAYNEQFF
DNA: TGTGCCAGCAGCTCGGGACAGGGGGCGCGAGGGGCCTACAATGAGCAGTTCTTC

J: TRBJ2-7
V: TRBV20-1
size: many
D: TRBD1
CDR3: CSARELGQGESYEQYF
DNA: TGCAGTGCTAGAGAACTGGGACAGGGGGAGTCTTACGAGCAGTACTTC

J: TRBJ2-2
V: TRBV20-1
size: many
D: TRBD2
CDR3: CSASGASGFNTGELFF
DNA: TGCAGTGCTAGCGGCGCTAGCGGGTTTAACACCGGGGAGCTGTTTTTT

J: TRBJ2-1
V: TRBV27
size: many
D: TRBD1
CDR3: CASRTPRGSPYNEQFF
DNA: TGTGCCAGCAGAACCCCCAGGGGGTCCCCCTACAATGAGCAGTTCTTC

J: TRBJ2-3
V: TRBV5-1
size: many
D: -
CDR3: CASSLSQASTDTQYF
DNA: TGCGCCAGCAGCCTGTCGCAAGCTAGCACAGATACGCAGTATTTT

J: TRBJ2-5
V: TRBV7-8
size: many
D: TRBD2
CDR3: CASSLPGLAGGSRETQYF
DNA: TGTGCCAGCAGCTTACCGGGACTAGCGGGGGGCTCGAGAGAGACCCAGTACTTC

J: TRBJ2-7
V: TRBV12-3/TRBV12-4
size: -
D: TRBD2
CDR3: CASTKAGGTGERYF
DNA: TGTGCCAGCACGAAAGCGGGAGGAACGGGGGAGCGGTACTTC

J: TRBJ2-1
V: TRBV28
size: many
D: -
CDR3: CASSLLGNGEQFF
DNA: TGTGCCAGCAGTTTACTAGGAAACGGTGAGCAGTTCTTC

J: TRBJ2-1
V: TRBV5-1
size: few
D: -
CDR3: CASSFNRLNEQFF
DNA: TGCGCCAGCAGCTTCAACAGGTTGAATGAGCAGTTCTTC

J: TRBJ1-2
V: TRBV12-3/TRBV12-4
size: -
D: -
CDR3: CASSSPNRPTNYGYTF
DNA: TGTGCCAGCAGCTCACCCAACAGGCCTACTAACTATGGCTACACCTTC

J: TRBJ1-6
V: TRBV25-1
size: few
D: TRBD1
CDR3: CASTGTGVSPLHF
DNA: TGTGCCAGCACCGGGACAGGAGTCTCACCCCTCCACTTT

J: TRBJ2-7
V: TRBV28
size: many
D: TRBD2
CDR3: CASSLSGSQYEQYF
DNA: TGTGCCAGCAGTCTGAGCGGGAGTCAGTACGAGCAGTACTTC

J: TRBJ2-1
V: TRBV29-1
size: many
D: -
CDR3: CSDPTLEQFF
DNA: TGCAGCGACCCAACCCTGGAGCAGTTCTTC

J: TRBJ2-5
V: TRBV12-5
size: many
D: TRBD2
CDR3: CASGWDYETQYF
DNA: TGTGCTAGTGGCTGGGACTATGAGACCCAGTACTTC

J: TRBJ2-2
V: TRBV6-5
size: many
D: -
CDR3: CASSYRLVSLGELFF
DNA: TGTGCCAGCAGTTACCGACTAGTCAGTCTCGGGGAGCTGTTTTTT

J: TRBJ2-5
V: TRBV28
size: many
D: TRBD2
CDR3: CATFEAGLARETQYF
DNA: TGTGCCACCTTCGAAGCCGGACTAGCCCGAGAGACCCAGTACTTC

J: TRBJ2-4
V: TRBV12-3/TRBV12-4
size: many
D: -
CDR3: CASSLGGLALAKNIQYF
DNA: TGTGCCAGCAGTTTAGGGGGACTGGCCTTAGCCAAAAACATTCAGTACTTC

J: TRBJ2-2
V: TRBV20-1
size: many
D: TRBD1
CDR3: CSAMGQTNTGELFF
DNA: TGCAGTGCCATGGGACAGACGAACACCGGGGAGCTGTTTTTT

J: TRBJ1-4
V: TRBV4-1
size: many
D: -
CDR3: CASSQVFNEKLFF
DNA: TGCGCCAGCAGCCAAGTGTTTAATGAAAAACTGTTTTTT

J: TRBJ2-1
V: TRBV5-1
size: -
D: -
CDR3: CASSLQGSSLGIEQFF
DNA: TGCGCCAGCAGCTTACAGGGTTCCTCATTGGGAATTGAGCAGTTCTTC

J: TRBJ1-3
V: TRBV7-2
size: many
D: -
CDR3: CASSSQGSSGNTIYF
DNA: TGTGCCAGCAGCTCACAGGGAAGCTCTGGAAACACCATATATTTT

J: TRBJ2-5
V: TRBV7-6
size: many
D: -
CDR3: CASSSPTISETQYF
DNA: TGTGCCAGCAGCTCGCCGACTATTTCGGAGACCCAGTACTTC

J: TRBJ2-5
V: TRBV4-2
size: many
D: -
CDR3: CASSLLSSHSTTRIASLETQYF
DNA: TGTGCCAGCAGCCTCCTCTCTTCCCATTCAACGACGCGAATAGCTAGTCTGGAGACCCAGTACTTC

J: TRBJ2-7
V: TRBV12-3/TRBV12-4
size: many
D: -
CDR3: CASSSVGRRAPKYEQYF
DNA: TGTGCCAGCAGTTCTGTTGGGCGGAGGGCCCCTAAGTACGAGCAGTACTTC

J: TRBJ2-1
V: TRBV3-1
size: many
D: TRBD1
CDR3: CASSTLGTGINEQFF
DNA: TGTGCCAGCAGCACTTTGGGGACAGGGATTAATGAGCAGTTCTTC